These T cell receptor beta chains were read from a single sample in a study of human T cells and chemical hapten exposure. Each CDR3 protein gets one entry after TCRdb re-called the RACE reads with MiXCR. The sample has approximately 97,000 distinct CDR3 sequences, about an eighth seen once. Sequenced here: whole blood, sampled in connection with sensitization to the hapten diphenylcyclopropenone (DPC). Source of these receptors: a middle-aged woman with alopecia areata. Some clones in this sample may be carry-over from other donors' samples. CDR3s include the opening cysteine and the closing phenylalanine or tryptophan. Each record gives: clone size, V gene, D gene, J gene, CDR3 protein, CDR3 DNA. A D gene is named only where the DNA matches it firmly. A clone size is listed for some rows: how often the clone was seen (once, few, many), or a class if it is expanded.

clone_size: few; v_call: TRBV7-2; d_call: -; j_call: TRBJ2-3; cdr3_aa: CASSRGGSSDTQYF; cdr3_nt: TGTGCCAGCAGCCGTGGGGGCTCGTCAGATACGCAGTATTTT
clone_size: -; v_call: TRBV5-4; d_call: -; j_call: TRBJ2-2; cdr3_aa: CASSLARGTGELFF; cdr3_nt: TGTGCCAGCAGCTTGGCCAGGGGCACCGGGGAGCTGTTTTTT
clone_size: -; v_call: TRBV7-9; d_call: TRBD1; j_call: TRBJ1-4; cdr3_aa: CASSSGQGHENEKLFF; cdr3_nt: TGTGCCAGCAGCTCGGGACAGGGGCATGAAAATGAAAAACTGTTTTTT
clone_size: many; v_call: TRBV27; d_call: -; j_call: TRBJ1-2; cdr3_aa: CASRGEWDYGYTF; cdr3_nt: TGTGCCAGCAGGGGAGAGTGGGACTATGGCTACACCTTC
clone_size: few; v_call: TRBV12-5; d_call: -; j_call: TRBJ1-2; cdr3_aa: CASGAPFYGYTF; cdr3_nt: TGTGCTAGCGGAGCCCCGTTCTATGGCTACACCTTC
clone_size: -; v_call: TRBV30; d_call: -; j_call: TRBJ1-2; cdr3_aa: CAWSVGGLSGYTF; cdr3_nt: TGTGCCTGGAGTGTGGGAGGGTTGAGTGGCTACACCTTC
clone_size: few; v_call: TRBV7-8; d_call: TRBD2; j_call: TRBJ2-7; cdr3_aa: CASSSSVGLAYEQYF; cdr3_nt: TGTGCCAGCAGCTCCTCCGTAGGACTAGCGTACGAGCAGTACTTC
clone_size: few; v_call: TRBV6-2/TRBV6-3; d_call: TRBD1; j_call: TRBJ2-7; cdr3_aa: CASGKSGQGAFEQYF; cdr3_nt: TGTGCCAGCGGAAAGAGCGGACAGGGGGCTTTCGAGCAGTACTTC
clone_size: -; v_call: TRBV20-1; d_call: -; j_call: TRBJ1-4; cdr3_aa: CSARDRQEYEKLFF; cdr3_nt: TGCAGTGCTAGGGACCGACAGGAGTATGAAAAACTGTTTTTT
clone_size: many; v_call: TRBV11-2; d_call: -; j_call: TRBJ1-5; cdr3_aa: CASSSGQQNQPQHF; cdr3_nt: TGTGCCAGCAGCTCCGGACAGCAAAATCAGCCCCAGCATTTT
clone_size: -; v_call: TRBV12-3/TRBV12-4; d_call: -; j_call: TRBJ1-1; cdr3_aa: CATLPGLYLGTEAFF; cdr3_nt: TGTGCCACCCTCCCCGGCCTCTACTTAGGCACTGAAGCTTTCTTT
clone_size: many; v_call: TRBV20-1; d_call: -; j_call: TRBJ1-2; cdr3_aa: CSAKREGYGYTF; cdr3_nt: TGCAGTGCTAAGAGGGAGGGCTATGGCTACACCTTC
clone_size: many; v_call: TRBV2; d_call: -; j_call: TRBJ1-5; cdr3_aa: CATKGRDGNHPQHF; cdr3_nt: TGTGCCACCAAAGGCCGGGACGGAAATCACCCCCAGCATTTT
clone_size: few; v_call: TRBV6-2/TRBV6-3; d_call: -; j_call: TRBJ1-5; cdr3_aa: CASSYGQGSNQPQHF; cdr3_nt: TGTGCCAGCAGTTATGGTCAGGGCAGCAATCAGCCCCAGCATTTT